This T cell receptor (beta chain) came from a study of CD8 T cell repertoires and HIV-1 epitope variants. Study-wide background: Separate wells received one of Twenty-five Gag or Nef variant peptides. Epitopes were three Gag families plus Nef HW9 and YT9.

A word on this clone: Its antigen is unidentified.

Germline lookup yields CDR1 SGHTA and CDR2 FQGTGA. Trimming pared 2 bases from V and 9 bases from J, leaving 11 bases between. CDR3 length: 13 amino acids. Here immunoSEQ multiplex PCR was the method, and the copy in TCRdb shows in-frame clones only, minus some. The sample records under 6,500 clones, 65% to 70% being singletons. This TCR was sampled from a male donor with HIV. The sample consisted of cultured CD8+ T cells derived from PBMCs. J is TRBJ2-1 and V is TRBV7-3; no clear D gene. CDR3 DNA sequence: TGTGCCAGCAGCTTAGACGGTGCCAGTGAGCAGTTCTTC. Its protein product is CASSLDGASEQFF. The full variable domain, rest sourced from reference TRBV7-3 and TRBJ2-1, is GAGVSQTPSNKVTEKGKYVELRCDPISGHTALYWYRQSLGQGPEFLIYFQGTGAADDSGLPNDRFFAVRPEGSVSTLKIQRTERGDSAVYLCASSLDGASEQFFGPGTRLTVL.